This is a list of T cell receptor beta chains from one sample in a study of spatial heterogeneity in lung cancer. One entry per CDR3 protein results from TCRdb running MiXCR on the 5' RACE reads. The sample lists several thousand distinct CDR3 sequences; roughly 7% were seen once. The sample in question was lung tumor tissue, obtained at surgery. The source of these receptors is a male donor with early-stage non-small cell lung cancer. The CDR3 runs from the conserved cysteine through the conserved F or W. The D gene is left open where the match is weak. Only some rows state a clone size, as once, few, many or a class for expanded clones.

>TRBV29-1|TRBJ2-7|.|medium-sized
CSVRSVDEQYF
TGCAGCGTCAGAAGCGTGGACGAGCAGTACTTC
>TRBV20-1|TRBJ2-3|.|.
CSALVVGLDTQYF
TGCAGTGCCCTCGTGGTAGGGCTAGATACGCAGTATTTT
>TRBV2|TRBJ2-4|TRBD1|medium-sized
CASSLQGADIQYF
TGTGCCAGCAGTCTCCAGGGGGCAGACATTCAGTACTTC
>TRBV28|TRBJ2-1|.|many
CASSLWVARRMGNEQFF
TGTGCCAGCAGTCTTTGGGTAGCTCGGAGAATGGGGAATGAGCAGTTCTTC
>TRBV5-6|TRBJ1-1|.|.
CASSLGQRDTEAFF
TGTGCCAGCAGCTTGGGGCAGCGGGACACTGAAGCTTTCTTT
>TRBV18|TRBJ1-1|.|many
CASSPTDGTEAFF
TGTGCCAGCTCACCCACGGACGGCACTGAAGCTTTCTTT
>TRBV11-2|TRBJ1-1|.|medium-sized
CASSSSNVEGAFF
TGTGCCAGCAGCTCCAGCAACGTGGAAGGGGCTTTCTTT
>TRBV6-2/TRBV6-3|TRBJ2-5|TRBD2|.
CASSFGLADLQETQYF
TGTGCCAGCAGCTTTGGACTAGCGGACCTTCAAGAGACCCAGTACTTC
>TRBV9|TRBJ2-5|TRBD2|many
CASSAEPGLAAQYF
TGTGCCAGCAGCGCCGAACCGGGACTAGCAGCCCAGTACTTC
>TRBV18|TRBJ1-6|.|medium-sized
CASSPMQGSSSPLHF
TGTGCCAGCTCACCAATGCAGGGGAGTAGTTCACCCCTCCACTTT
>TRBV29-1|TRBJ2-3|.|many
CSVEWKGTDTQYF
TGCAGCGTTGAATGGAAGGGCACAGATACGCAGTATTTT
>TRBV5-1|TRBJ2-2|TRBD1|.
CASSFSMDRRTGELFF
TGCGCCAGCAGCTTTTCGATGGACAGGAGAACCGGGGAGCTGTTTTTT
>TRBV7-9|TRBJ2-5|.|large
CASSMHGAETQYF
TGTGCCAGCAGCATGCATGGAGCGGAGACCCAGTACTTC
>TRBV29-1|TRBJ2-2|TRBD1|many
CSVRTGSGTGELFF
TGCAGCGTTCGGACAGGGTCGGGCACCGGGGAGCTGTTTTTT
>TRBV7-9|TRBJ2-4|.|many
CASSHLLGENIQYF
TGTGCCAGCAGTCACTTGTTGGGGGAAAACATTCAGTACTTC
>TRBV7-6|TRBJ2-7|.|large
CASSLLVGEGIGEQYF
TGTGCCAGCAGCTTACTTGTGGGAGAGGGGATCGGCGAGCAGTACTTC
>TRBV27|TRBJ1-1|.|many
CASSGWSANTEAFF
TGTGCCAGCAGTGGTTGGTCCGCGAACACTGAAGCTTTCTTT
>TRBV20-1|TRBJ2-3|TRBD2|many
CSAPRLGLGTDTQYF
TGCAGTGCCCCTAGGTTGGGACTAGGCACAGATACGCAGTATTTT
>TRBV5-4|TRBJ2-7|.|medium-sized
CASSIPTGDKKYEQYF
TGTGCCAGCAGCATCCCGACAGGCGATAAGAAATACGAGCAGTACTTC
>TRBV9|TRBJ2-3|.|many
CASSARTSTDTQYF
TGTGCCAGCAGCGCCCGGACTAGCACAGATACGCAGTATTTT
>TRBV7-2|TRBJ1-3|.|many
CASSFAGAGNTIYF
TGTGCCAGCAGCTTCGCGGGGGCTGGAAACACCATATATTTT
>TRBV7-3|TRBJ2-3|TRBD2|medium-sized
CASQLVGGTDTQYF
TGTGCCAGCCAGTTGGTGGGAGGGACAGATACGCAGTATTTT
>TRBV7-2|TRBJ2-5|TRBD1|many
CASSPLRTGGETQYF
TGTGCCAGCAGCCCCCTTCGGACAGGTGGAGAGACCCAGTACTTC
>TRBV7-2|TRBJ2-7|.|medium-sized
CASSLIQGTYEQYF
TGTGCCAGCAGCTTAATACAGGGAACCTACGAGCAGTACTTC
>TRBV5-6|TRBJ2-6|TRBD1|many
CASSWKTGGRAGGANVLTF
TGTGCCAGCAGCTGGAAGACAGGGGGCCGGGCCGGTGGGGCCAACGTCCTGACTTTC
>TRBV5-4|TRBJ1-5|TRBD1|medium-sized
CASSFGTGGDQPQHF
TGTGCCAGCAGCTTCGGTACAGGGGGTGATCAGCCCCAGCATTTT
>TRBV20-1|TRBJ1-5|TRBD1|many
CSAYHNRGRFQPQHF
TGCAGTGCATATCATAACAGGGGGCGCTTTCAGCCCCAGCATTTT
>TRBV5-5|TRBJ2-7|TRBD1|medium-sized
CASIGQGALYEQYF
TGTGCCAGCATCGGACAGGGGGCATTATACGAGCAGTACTTC
>TRBV6-5|TRBJ2-5|TRBD2|medium-sized
CASTKSLGGTSEETQYF
TGTGCCAGCACCAAGAGTCTAGGAGGGACTAGCGAAGAGACCCAGTACTTC
>TRBV6-2/TRBV6-3|TRBJ2-7|.|medium-sized
CASSYVVSYEQYF
TGTGCCAGCAGTTACGTGGTGAGCTACGAGCAGTACTTC
>TRBV6-1|TRBJ2-3|TRBD1|many
CASGDRPTDTQYF
TGTGCCAGCGGGGACAGGCCCACAGATACGCAGTATTTT
>TRBV6-2/TRBV6-3|TRBJ2-3|TRBD1|medium-sized
CASAFSDRTVDTQYF
TGTGCCAGCGCCTTCTCGGACAGGACAGTAGATACGCAGTATTTT
>TRBV4-1|TRBJ2-3|.|medium-sized
CASSHLADTQYF
TGCGCCAGCAGCCACTTAGCAGATACGCAGTATTTT
>TRBV5-1|TRBJ2-1|.|many
CASSSFVSRGFYNEQFF
TGCGCCAGCAGCTCCTTCGTTTCAAGGGGCTTCTACAATGAGCAGTTCTTC
>TRBV7-6|TRBJ2-1|TRBD2|medium-sized
CASSWTSGTPSEQFF
TGTGCCAGCAGCTGGACTAGCGGGACCCCTAGTGAGCAGTTCTTC
>TRBV2|TRBJ2-5|TRBD2|medium-sized
CASSEMAGGQETQYF
TGTGCCAGCAGTGAAATGGCGGGGGGGCAAGAGACCCAGTACTTC
>TRBV7-2|TRBJ2-5|TRBD1|medium-sized
CASSFGQGETQYF
TGTGCCAGCAGCTTCGGACAGGGTGAGACCCAGTACTTC
>TRBV7-6|TRBJ2-5|TRBD2|medium-sized
CASSPRGRVETQYF
TGTGCCAGCAGCCCCCGTGGGAGGGTTGAGACCCAGTACTTC
>TRBV20-1|TRBJ1-1|.|many
CSASNTEAFF
TGCAGTGCGTCGAACACTGAAGCTTTCTTT
>TRBV11-3|TRBJ2-2|.|large
CASSLVGPGIDTGELFF
TGTGCCAGCAGCTTAGTGGGGCCAGGGATTGACACCGGGGAGCTGTTTTTT
>TRBV15|TRBJ1-6|TRBD1|medium-sized
CATSRLQGSYNSPLHF
TGTGCCACCAGTCGTTTACAGGGGTCCTATAATTCACCCCTCCACTTT
>TRBV28|TRBJ2-3|TRBD1|.
CASRQGAWSDTQYF
TGTGCCAGCAGACAGGGGGCTTGGTCAGATACGCAGTATTTT